Listed below are T cell receptor beta chains from one sample, sequenced in a study of blood T cells in healthy people across ages. TCRdb re-analysed the 5' RACE reads in MiXCR, keeping a single row per CDR3 protein. The sample contains about 1.4 million distinct CDR3 sequences, 59% of which appear only once. The specimen was blood. The receptors stem from a man between 18 and 35 years old in good health. Both conserved end residues are part of each CDR3. Fields, in order: J gene, D gene, clone size, V gene, CDR3 DNA, CDR3 protein. D genes are given only for firm matches. Clone sizes are given selectively: once, few, many, or a class where the clone is expanded.

>TRBJ2-3|.|.|TRBV20-1
TGCAGTGCTAGAGATTGGTCAACTAGCTCTACCGATACGCAGTATTTT
CSARDWSTSSTDTQYF
>TRBJ2-3|TRBD2|.|TRBV7-6
TGTGCCAGCAGCCCGGGGACTAGCGGGAGGGATGCGCAGTATTTT
CASSPGTSGRDAQYF
>TRBJ2-4|.|.|TRBV4-1
TGCGCCAGCAGCCAACAGGCAGGGGAGAACATTCAGTACTTC
CASSQQAGENIQYF
>TRBJ2-4|.|.|TRBV27
TGTGCCACGACTGGAGCCAAAAACATTCAGTACTTC
CATTGAKNIQYF
>TRBJ2-5|.|few|TRBV29-1
TGCAGCGTTGTTGGCCAGGGGTTAGAAGAGACCCAGTACTTC
CSVVGQGLEETQYF
>TRBJ2-3|.|few|TRBV29-1
TGCAGCGTTGCTTGGACAGAGGACGGCACAGATACGCAGTATTTT
CSVAWTEDGTDTQYF
>TRBJ1-1|.|.|TRBV10-3
TGTGCCATCAGTGAAACTGTCGGGGGCATGCACACTGAAGCTTTCTTT
CAISETVGGMHTEAFF
>TRBJ2-7|TRBD1|few|TRBV4-1
TGTGCCAGCAGCCAACCGGGACAGGGCCTCTACGAGCAGTACTTC
CASSQPGQGLYEQYF
>TRBJ2-1|.|.|TRBV4-2
TGTGCCAGCAGCCAAGAGGTAGCCGCGACTAATAAAGAGCAGTTCTTC
CASSQEVAATNKEQFF
>TRBJ2-5|.|.|TRBV20-1
TGCAGTGCTAGAGATCGCCTGAGGATCCAAGAGACCCAGTACTTC
CSARDRLRIQETQYF
>TRBJ1-1|TRBD1|.|TRBV7-9
TGTGCCAGCAGCTCAGAGGGGGCGTCCTACGCAGCTTTCTTT
CASSSEGASYAAFF
>TRBJ2-7|.|.|TRBV27
TGTGCCAGCAGTTTAAGGCAGGGTTTCTACGAGCAGTACTTC
CASSLRQGFYEQYF